This T cell receptor beta chain was found in a study of blood T cell repertoires in COVID-19. Study overall: The United States, Italy and Spain provided the acute and convalescent COVID-19 samples.

Two negative PCRs, clearance, or symptom resolution were required of recovered Cohort 3 donors. The CDR3 has 13 amino acids. From germline, CDR1 is SEHNR and CDR2 FQNEAQ (reference sequence). Unmatched junction bases numbered 5, after V lost 3 bases and J lost 8 bases. TCRdb's table, derived via immunoSEQ multiplex PCR, lists solely in-frame clones and lacks some. Seen here are more than 300,000 clones, 80% to 90% observed once, and the top ten hold about 4.1%. The clonotype comes from a man aged 25 to 45 who had recovered from COVID-19. This chain joins TRBV7-9 and TRBJ1-2, with 8 bases fitting TRBD1. The material sequenced was PBMCs or T cells enriched from blood (not recorded which). The CDR3: CASSLHRDRGYTF. For the CDR3, the DNA is TGTGCCAGCAGCTTGCACCGGGACAGGGGCTACACCTTC.